A single sample is the source of the 29 T cell receptor beta chains below, sequenced in a study of blood T cell repertoires in COVID-19. Produced via immunoSEQ multiplex PCR; TCRdb's table is partial and in-frame only. The repertoire holds tens of thousands of clones, with about nine tenths as singletons. The sequenced sample consisted of peripheral blood. The receptors here all came from an elderly man with active COVID-19.

V and J are TRBV27 and TRBJ2-1; 13 positions match TRBD2. The CDR3 runs to 13 residues. The J segment lost 8 bases and the V segment lost 8 bases, leaving 3 bases of the junction unmatched. Germline V gives CDR1 MNHEY, CDR2 SMNVEV (reference sequence). The CDR3 DNA is TGTGCCAGCGGACTAGCGGGAGAGGATGAGCAGTTCTTC. Its translation: CASGLAGEDEQFF.

The chain joins TRBV7-8 to TRBJ2-7, with TRBD2 as a possible D gene (5 bases). V lost 5 bases and J lost 0, with 14 bases in between. There are 15 residues in the CDR3. In germline, CDR1 is SGHVS, CDR2 FQNEAQ. The CDR3 here is CASSGSGVLSYEQYF. The CDR3 DNA follows: TGTGCCAGCAGCGGATCCGGGGTCCTCTCCTACGAGCAGTACTTC.

This chain links TRBV7-2 with TRBJ1-5; 9 bases are a match to TRBD1. CDR3 length equals 15 residues. V lost 4 bases to trimming and J lost 7 bases; unmatched junction nucleotides: 8. From germline, CDR1 is SGHTA and CDR2 FQGNSA. The CDR3 sequence is CASSSIGQGYQPQHF. The DNA for the CDR3 is TGTGCCAGCAGCTCGATAGGACAGGGGTACCAGCCCCAGCATTTT.

V is TRBV6-6 and J is TRBJ1-2; the match to TRBD1 covers 7 bases. Losses at the gene ends were 5 bases for V and 7 bases for J; bases not matched to a gene: 10. The CDR3 is 14 amino acids. Looked up from germline, CDR1 is MNHNY and CDR2 is SVGAGI (reference sequence). CDR3 DNA sequence: TGTGCCAGCAGTCCTGGGACAGTCGCTTTTGGCTACACCTTC. This translates into CASSPGTVAFGYTF.

V is TRBV11-2 and J is TRBJ2-3; tentative D call: TRBD2 (6 bases). This CDR3 region has 15 residues. The germline gives CDR1 SGHAT, CDR2 FQNNGV. Deletions cut 3 bases from V and 2 bases from J, with 12 bases between. The CDR3 DNA reads TGTGCCAGCAGCTTTTCGGGGGTTTCCACAGATACGCAGTATTTT. This codes for CASSFSGVSTDTQYF.

This chain uses TRBV5-1 with TRBJ2-5, with TRBD1 as a possible D gene (5 bases). Deletions cut 0 bases from V and 4 bases from J, with 10 bases between. The CDR3 sequence is 14 residues long. Germline V gives CDR1 SGHRS, CDR2 YFSETQ. The CDR3 nucleotides are TGCGCCAGCAGCTTGGGGGGCCAGCTAGAGACCCAGTACTTC. It specifies CASSLGGQLETQYF. Filled out from reference TRBV5-1 and TRBJ2-5, the complete variable domain reads KAGVTQTPRYLIKTRGQQVTLSCSPISGHRSVSWYQQTPGQGLQFLFEYFSETQRNKGNFPGRFSGRQFSNSRSEMNVSTLELGDSALYLCASSLGGQLETQYFGPGTRLLVL.

This clone was observed a few times. The CDR3 loop is CASSSTGGYEQYF. The CDR3 DNA sequence: TGTGCCAGCAGTTCCACGGGGGGCTACGAGCAGTACTTC. The V call is TRBV6-5, the J call TRBJ2-7; 7 nucleotides agree with TRBD2. Germline CDR1 is MNHEY and CDR2 is SVGAGI. The CDR3 has 13 amino acids. J was trimmed by 3 bases and V by 4 bases; bases with no gene match: 3.

The rearrangement links TRBV6-2 or TRBV6-3 to TRBJ1-2; D is uncertain. The V end lost 2 bases, the J end lost 0 bases, and 13 bases lay between the germline ends. CDR1 is MNHEY, CDR2 SVGEGT, per germline. The CDR3 spans 16 residues. The CDR3 nucleotides read TGTGCCAGCAGTTACCGGTTGCGGGCTTCTAACTATGGCTACACCTTC. Its protein is CASSYRLRASNYGYTF.

The rearrangement uses TRBV3-1 (or the pseudogene TRBV3-2) and TRBJ2-5; 14 bases agree with TRBD2. Germline V CDR1 and CDR2: LGHDT, YNNKEL (reference sequence). The CDR3 contains 17 residues. After removal of 4 bases from V and 1 base from J, the junction contained 5 bases not matched to a gene. In DNA form, the CDR3 reads TGTGCCAGCAGCCTCGGAGGACTAGCGGGAGGCCAAGAGACCCAGTACTTC. This gives the protein CASSLGGLAGGQETQYF.

This clone occurred a few times. V gene TRBV28 combines with J gene TRBJ2-7, with 7 bases identical to TRBD1. V lost 6 bases, J lost 7 bases, and 9 bases stayed unmatched. This CDR3 has 13 amino acids. The germline V gene has CDR1 MDHEN and CDR2 SYDVKM. CDR3 in DNA: TGTGCCAGCAGCGCCGACAGGGTGAGGGAGCAGTACTTC. This sequence encodes CASSADRVREQYF.

The V gene is TRBV19, the J gene TRBJ2-1; 10 bases line up with TRBD2. This CDR3 is built from 16 residues. J lost 3 bases, V lost 3 bases, and 5 bases had no gene match. Germline assignment: CDR1 LNHDA and CDR2 SQIVND (reference sequence). The CDR3 loop reads CASSIQGLAFYNEQFF. DNA of the CDR3: TGTGCCAGTAGTATCCAGGGACTAGCGTTCTACAATGAGCAGTTCTTC.

This clone was detected only a few times. The rearrangement joins TRBV3-1 (or the pseudogene TRBV3-2) to TRBJ1-2; no clear D gene. Germline assignment: CDR1 LGHDT and CDR2 YNNKEL (reference sequence). The CDR3 has 13 amino acids. V shed 4 bases and J shed 0 bases, with 6 bases lying between them. In DNA form, the CDR3 reads TGTGCCAGCAGCCCCACACCTAACTATGGCTACACCTTC. Translated: CASSPTPNYGYTF.

The table lists this clone with a count of one. The genes are TRBV4-3 and TRBJ2-3, with 8 bases aligning to TRBD1. Germline trimming cut 3 bases from V and 5 bases from J; bases unmatched to any gene: 4. From germline, CDR1 is LGHNA and CDR2 YSLEER. There are 14 residues in the CDR3. The CDR3 DNA is TGCGCCAGCAGCCACCAGGGGGCTGGAGATACGCAGTATTTT. It codes for CASSHQGAGDTQYF.

This clone was detected a few times. This rearrangement joins TRBV7-9 to TRBJ1-1; TRBD1 is a possible D gene (5 bases). CDR1 SEHNR and CDR2 FQNEAQ come from the germline V gene (reference sequence). Between the trimmed V and J ends, which lost 5 bases and 7 bases, there was a span of 8 bases. The CDR3 runs to 11 residues. This CDR3 is CASSRQSEAFF. Here the CDR3 DNA reads TGTGCCAGCAGCCGACAGAGTGAAGCTTTCTTT.

The gene calls are TRBV19 and TRBJ1-2; possible D gene TRBD1, 5 bases. The V gene's germline CDR1 is LNHDA and CDR2 SQIVND (reference sequence). V was clipped by 7 bases and J by 4 bases, with 10 bases between them. The CDR3 sequence is 12 residues long. The CDR3 DNA is TGTGCCAGTACTCAGGGTGGCTATGGCTACACCTTC. Translated, it gives CASTQGGYGYTF.

The chain has TRBV6-1 and TRBJ2-5, with 7 nucleotides matching TRBD1. Looked up from germline, CDR1 is MNHNS and CDR2 is SASEGT. Germline trimming cut 0 bases from V and 4 bases from J; bases unmatched to any gene: 5. The CDR3 spans 15 residues. CDR3 DNA sequence: TGTGCCAGCAGTGAAGCAGGGGGCAGAGGAGAGACCCAGTACTTC. Translation: CASSEAGGRGETQYF.

The V and J genes are TRBV19 and TRBJ1-5; 10 bases are a match to TRBD1. This CDR3 is 14 amino acids long. The germline V gene encodes CDR1 LNHDA and CDR2 SQIVND (reference sequence). The junction had 2 bases not matched to a gene; V was cut back by 6 bases and J by 3 bases. CDR3 sequence: CASRGQGYNQPQHF. The CDR3 DNA reads TGTGCCAGTAGGGGACAGGGGTACAATCAGCCCCAGCATTTT.

V and J are TRBV7-9 and TRBJ2-7, with a tentative D call TRBD2 (6 bases). V lost 5 bases and J lost 2, with 13 bases in between. Looked up from germline, CDR1 is SEHNR and CDR2 is FQNEAQ (reference sequence). The CDR3 length is 14 residues. The CDR3 nucleotides are TGTGCCAGCAGCCCTCGGGGGTCCCCCTACGAGCAGTACTTC. Translation: CASSPRGSPYEQYF.

This clone has a single count. This sequence joins TRBV4-1 and TRBJ2-1; possibly TRBD2 for D (6 bases). This CDR3 contains 15 residues. Deletions cut 2 bases from V and 7 bases from J, with 15 bases between. Germline V gene sequence: CDR1 MGHRA, CDR2 YSYEKL. The CDR3 DNA sequence: TGCGCCAGCAGCCAATTACGAGCGGAGGGGAATGAGCAGTTCTTC. It yields the protein CASSQLRAEGNEQFF.

The rearrangement links TRBV10-2 to TRBJ2-5; a weak D match, TRBD1 (9 bases). The CDR3 is 15 residues long. Germline V gene sequence: CDR1 WSHSY, CDR2 SAAADI. V dropped 5 bases and J dropped 4 bases, with 17 bases sitting between them. The CDR3, as DNA: TGCGCCAGCAGTAAGGGACAGGGACTAGGAGAGACCCAGTACTTC. It encodes CASSKGQGLGETQYF.

V is TRBV3-1 (or the pseudogene TRBV3-2) and J is TRBJ2-7; 7 positions match TRBD1. CDR3 size: 14 residues. V shed 4 bases, J shed 3 bases, and the junction held 6 bases outside the gene matches. CDR1 is LGHDT, CDR2 YNNKEL, per germline (reference sequence). Here the CDR3 reads CASSPSDRVYEQYF. The CDR3 DNA reads as TGTGCCAGCAGCCCTTCTGACAGGGTCTACGAGCAGTACTTC.

This clone was seen once. The V gene is TRBV27, the J gene TRBJ2-2, with D maybe TRBD1 (5 bases). With 3 bases removed from V and 3 bases from J, the gap between germline ends came to 8 bases. This CDR3 is 14 amino acids long. Per germline, CDR1 MNHEY and CDR2 SMNVEV (reference sequence). As DNA, the CDR3 is TGTGCCAGCAGTTTTGACAGTTACACCGGGGAGCTGTTTTTT. Its protein is CASSFDSYTGELFF.

The chain has TRBV5-4 and TRBJ2-7; TRBD1 aligns across 7 bases. V was clipped by 4 bases and J by 1 base; unmatched bases: 8. Germline V gene data show CDR1 as SGHNT and CDR2 as YYREEE (reference sequence). The CDR3 contains 15 residues. CDR3: CASSPSTGMSYEQYF. The CDR3, as DNA: TGTGCCAGCAGCCCATCGACAGGGATGTCCTACGAGCAGTACTTC.

The CDR3 sequence is CASSPLSSGSDEQFF. The CDR3 DNA follows: TGTGCCAGCAGCCCTTTATCGAGCGGGAGTGATGAGCAGTTCTTC. The chain is built from TRBV14 and TRBJ2-1; 8 bases fit TRBD2. Per the germline V gene, CDR1 is SGHDN and CDR2 is FVKESK. This CDR3 region has 15 residues. Trimming took 4 bases from V and 8 from J; bases not matched to a gene: 10.

This clone was picked up one time. CDR3 in amino acids: CACSPGVAIRNEQFF. DNA of the CDR3: TGTGCCTGTTCCCCCGGGGTAGCGATTAGGAATGAGCAGTTCTTC. The gene calls are TRBV30 and TRBJ2-1, with a tentative D call TRBD2 (5 bases). V lost 6 bases and J 7 bases, leaving 22 bases between the germline ends. The CDR3 contains 15 residues. Per the germline V gene, CDR1 is GTSNPN and CDR2 is SVGIG (reference sequence).

Within the sample, this clone is medium-sized (0.01 to 0.1%). The chain has TRBV2 and TRBJ2-7; 7 nucleotides match TRBD2. The J segment lost 3 bases and the V segment lost 4 bases, leaving 9 bases of the junction unmatched. The germline gives CDR1 SNHLY, CDR2 FYNNEI. CDR3 length: 15 residues. The CDR3 is CASSGEGPNLYEQYF. The CDR3, as DNA: TGTGCCAGCAGTGGGGAGGGGCCAAATCTCTACGAGCAGTACTTC.

The V call is TRBV5-1, the J call TRBJ1-6; D is perhaps TRBD1 (6 bases). Looked up from germline, CDR1 is SGHRS and CDR2 is YFSETQ. The ends were cut back, 3 bases at V and 5 bases at J, with 15 bases in the middle. The CDR3 runs 16 residues. CDR3 sequence (DNA): TGCGCCAGCAGCTCGTCAGGGGCCTCTAATAATTCACCCCTCCACTTT. As protein: CASSSSGASNNSPLHF.

The chain carries TRBV28 and TRBJ1-5, with TRBD1 matching over 7 bases. Trimming removed 9 bases from V and 4 bases from J; junction bases left unmatched: 9. The CDR3 is 14 residues long. Germline CDR1 is MDHEN and CDR2 is SYDVKM. The CDR3 here is CASQPGGINQPQHF. CDR3 bases: TGTGCCAGTCAGCCAGGGGGGATTAATCAGCCCCAGCATTTT.

This clone was observed a single time. V and J are TRBV10-2 and TRBJ2-2; the D gene is possibly TRBD2 (6 bases). Trimming left V 7 bases short and J 5 bases short, with 14 bases between. The V gene's germline CDR1 is WSHSY and CDR2 SAAADI. The CDR3 length is 14 residues. CDR3 loop: CASTPRERTGELFF. CDR3 nucleotides: TGCGCCAGCACCCCACGGGAGAGGACCGGGGAGCTGTTTTTT.